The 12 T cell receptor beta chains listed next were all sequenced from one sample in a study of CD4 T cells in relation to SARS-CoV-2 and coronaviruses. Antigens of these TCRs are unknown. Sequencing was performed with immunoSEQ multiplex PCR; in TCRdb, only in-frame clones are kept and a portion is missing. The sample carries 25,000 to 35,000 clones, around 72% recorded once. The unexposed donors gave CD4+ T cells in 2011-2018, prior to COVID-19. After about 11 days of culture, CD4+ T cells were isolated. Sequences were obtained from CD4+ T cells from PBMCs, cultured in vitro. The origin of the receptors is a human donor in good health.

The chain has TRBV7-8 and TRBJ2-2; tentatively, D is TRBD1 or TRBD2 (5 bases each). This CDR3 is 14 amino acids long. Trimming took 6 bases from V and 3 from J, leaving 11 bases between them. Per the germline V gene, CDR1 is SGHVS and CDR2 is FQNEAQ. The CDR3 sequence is CASSFGTYTGELFF. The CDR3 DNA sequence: TGTGCCAGCAGTTTCGGGACCTACACCGGGGAGCTGTTTTTT.

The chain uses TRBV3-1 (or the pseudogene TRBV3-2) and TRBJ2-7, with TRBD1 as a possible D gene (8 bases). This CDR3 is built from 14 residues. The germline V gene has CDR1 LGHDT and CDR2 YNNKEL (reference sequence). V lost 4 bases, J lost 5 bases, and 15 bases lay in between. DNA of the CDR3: TGTGCCAGCAGCCGAGCACAGGGGGGGGACGAGCAGTACTTC. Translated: CASSRAQGGDEQYF.

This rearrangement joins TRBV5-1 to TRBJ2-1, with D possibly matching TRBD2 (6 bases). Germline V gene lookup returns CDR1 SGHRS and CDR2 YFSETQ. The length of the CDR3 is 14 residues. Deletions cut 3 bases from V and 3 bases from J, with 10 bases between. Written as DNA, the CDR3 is TGCGCCAGCAGCTCGACGGGGGACTACAATGAGCAGTTCTTC. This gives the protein CASSSTGDYNEQFF.

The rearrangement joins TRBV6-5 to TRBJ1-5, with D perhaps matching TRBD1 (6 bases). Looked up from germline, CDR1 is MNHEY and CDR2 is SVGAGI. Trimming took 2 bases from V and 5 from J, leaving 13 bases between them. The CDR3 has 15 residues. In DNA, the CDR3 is TGTGCCAGCAGTTACGCCCCACAGGGAGATCAGCCCCAGCATTTT. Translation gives CASSYAPQGDQPQHF.

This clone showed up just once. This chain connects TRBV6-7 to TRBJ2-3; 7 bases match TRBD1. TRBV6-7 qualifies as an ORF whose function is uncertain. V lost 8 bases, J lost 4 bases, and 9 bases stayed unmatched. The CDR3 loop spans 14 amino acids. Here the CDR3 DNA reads TGTGCCAGCCACCTGGGGCAGGGGGCAGATACGCAGTATTTT. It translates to CASHLGQGADTQYF.

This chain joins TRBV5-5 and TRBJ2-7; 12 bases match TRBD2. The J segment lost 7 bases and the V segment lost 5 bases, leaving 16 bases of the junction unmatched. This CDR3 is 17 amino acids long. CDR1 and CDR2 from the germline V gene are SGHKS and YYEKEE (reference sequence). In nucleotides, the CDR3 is TGTGCCAGCAGACCCACTACTAGCGGGAGGCCCGGGGGGGAGCAGTACTTC. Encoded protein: CASRPTTSGRPGGEQYF.

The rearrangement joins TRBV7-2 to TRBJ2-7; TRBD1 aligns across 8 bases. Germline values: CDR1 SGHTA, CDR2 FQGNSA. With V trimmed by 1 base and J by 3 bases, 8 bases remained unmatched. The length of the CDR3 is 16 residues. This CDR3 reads CASSLGGVDRGYEQYF. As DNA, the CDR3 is TGTGCCAGCAGCTTAGGGGGGGTTGACAGGGGCTACGAGCAGTACTTC. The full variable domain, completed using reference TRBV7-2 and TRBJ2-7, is GAGVSQSPSNKVTEKGKDVELRCDPISGHTALYWYRQSLGQGLEFLIYFQGNSAPDKSGLPSDRFSAERTGGSVSTLTIQRTQQEDSAVYLCASSLGGVDRGYEQYFGPGTRLTVT.

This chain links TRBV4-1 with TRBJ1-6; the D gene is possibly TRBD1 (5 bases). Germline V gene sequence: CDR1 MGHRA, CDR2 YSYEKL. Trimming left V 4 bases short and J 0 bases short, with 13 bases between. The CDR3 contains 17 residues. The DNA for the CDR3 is TGCGCCAGCAGCCCGGGGGTCCAGAGCTCCTATAATTCACCCCTCCACTTT. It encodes CASSPGVQSSYNSPLHF.

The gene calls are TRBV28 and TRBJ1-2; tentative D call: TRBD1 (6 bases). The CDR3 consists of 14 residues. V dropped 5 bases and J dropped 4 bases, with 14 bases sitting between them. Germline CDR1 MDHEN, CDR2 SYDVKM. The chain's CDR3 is CASSQVGGLYGYTF. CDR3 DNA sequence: TGTGCCAGCAGTCAGGTCGGGGGGCTCTATGGCTACACCTTC.

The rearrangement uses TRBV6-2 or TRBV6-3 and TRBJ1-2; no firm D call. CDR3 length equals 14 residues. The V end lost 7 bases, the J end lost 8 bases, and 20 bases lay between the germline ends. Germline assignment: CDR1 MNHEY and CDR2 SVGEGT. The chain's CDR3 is CASNPDTNLLGYTF. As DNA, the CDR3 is TGTGCCAGCAACCCTGACACCAACCTATTGGGCTACACCTTC.

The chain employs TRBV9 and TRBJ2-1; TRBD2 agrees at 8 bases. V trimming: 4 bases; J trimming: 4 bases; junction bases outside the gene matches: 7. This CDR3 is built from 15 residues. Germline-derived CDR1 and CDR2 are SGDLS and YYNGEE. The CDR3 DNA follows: TGTGCCAGCAGCTCCCGACTAGCGCCTTACAATGAGCAGTTCTTC. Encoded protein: CASSSRLAPYNEQFF.

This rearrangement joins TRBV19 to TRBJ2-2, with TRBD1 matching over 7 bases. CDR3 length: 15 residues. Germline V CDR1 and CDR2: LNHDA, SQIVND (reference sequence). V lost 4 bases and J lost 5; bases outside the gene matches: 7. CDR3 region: CASSTPQGKTGELFF. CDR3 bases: TGTGCCAGTAGTACCCCACAGGGGAAGACCGGGGAGCTGTTTTTT.